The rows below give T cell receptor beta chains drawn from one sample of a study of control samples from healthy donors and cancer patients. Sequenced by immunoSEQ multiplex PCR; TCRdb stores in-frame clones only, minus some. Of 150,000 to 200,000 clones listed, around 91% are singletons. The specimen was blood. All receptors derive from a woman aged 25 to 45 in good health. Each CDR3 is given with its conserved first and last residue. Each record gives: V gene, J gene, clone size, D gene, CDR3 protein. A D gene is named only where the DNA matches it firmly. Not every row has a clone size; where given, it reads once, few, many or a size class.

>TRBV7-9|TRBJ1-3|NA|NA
CASSFQGLGGNTIYF
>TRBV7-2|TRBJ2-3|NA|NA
CASSPRTDTQYF
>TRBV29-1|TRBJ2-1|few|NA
CSVEAGGSYNEQFF
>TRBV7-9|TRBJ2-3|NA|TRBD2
CASSYRGGFTDTQYF
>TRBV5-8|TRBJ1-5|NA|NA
CASSWSRGSNQPQHF
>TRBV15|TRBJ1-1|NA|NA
CATSRGQGNTEAFF
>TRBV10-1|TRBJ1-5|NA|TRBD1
CAGKDRMNQPQHF
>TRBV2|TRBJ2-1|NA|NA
CASSESGWPPYNEQFF
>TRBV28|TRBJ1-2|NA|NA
CASSLLQAYGYTF
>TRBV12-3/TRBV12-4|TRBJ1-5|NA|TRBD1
CASRATGDQPQHF
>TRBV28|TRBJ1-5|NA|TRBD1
CASSWTGFNQPQHF
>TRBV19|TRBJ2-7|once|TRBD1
CASRAQGKASYEQYF
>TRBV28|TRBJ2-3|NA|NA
CASSLEVSTDTQYF
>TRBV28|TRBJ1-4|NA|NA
CATATNEKLFF
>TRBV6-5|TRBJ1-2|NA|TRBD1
CASSTRDSLNYGYTF
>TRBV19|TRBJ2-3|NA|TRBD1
CASRTGATDTQYF
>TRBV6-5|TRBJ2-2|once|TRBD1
CASDRGPNTGELFF
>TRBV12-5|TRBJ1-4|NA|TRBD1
CASGSDRGGEKLFF
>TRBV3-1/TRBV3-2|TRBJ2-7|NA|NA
CASSQEQRLRYEQYF
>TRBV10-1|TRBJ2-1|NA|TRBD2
CASSLAGGPNEQFF
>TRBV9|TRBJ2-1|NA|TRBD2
CASSVGTSGSNEQFF
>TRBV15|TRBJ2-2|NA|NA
CATSRTSPTNTGELFF
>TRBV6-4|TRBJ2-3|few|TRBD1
CASSASTGMGADTQYF
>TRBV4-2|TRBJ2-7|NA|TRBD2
CASSQDSGGPYEQYF
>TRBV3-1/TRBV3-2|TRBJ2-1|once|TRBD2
CASSQELAGAYNEQFF
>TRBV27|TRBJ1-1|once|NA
CASSFSTMNTEAFF
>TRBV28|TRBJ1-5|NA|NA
CASSSAGVNQPQHF
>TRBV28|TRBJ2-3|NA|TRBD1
CASSFSGTGRDTQYF
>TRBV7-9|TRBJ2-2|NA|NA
CASSSLRGWSTGELFF
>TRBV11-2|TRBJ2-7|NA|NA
CASSLEVFEQYF
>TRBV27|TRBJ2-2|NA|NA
CASTAGRPNTGELFF
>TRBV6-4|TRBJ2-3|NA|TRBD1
CASRDTGAEADTQYF
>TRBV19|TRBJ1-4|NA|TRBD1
CASSIDPGQVNEKLFF
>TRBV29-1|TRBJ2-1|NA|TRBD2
CSVDLAGSSYNEQFF
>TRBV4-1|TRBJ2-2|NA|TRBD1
CASSPDRGAGELFF
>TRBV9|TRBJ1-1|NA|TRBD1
CASSEGGLNTEAFF
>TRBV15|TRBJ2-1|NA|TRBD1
CATSREQGSYNEQFF
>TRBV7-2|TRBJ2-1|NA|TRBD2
CASSRTSGRAEQFF
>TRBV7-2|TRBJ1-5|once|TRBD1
CASSLEGAHGGSNQPQHF
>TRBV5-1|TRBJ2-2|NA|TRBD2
CASRWTSHTGELFF
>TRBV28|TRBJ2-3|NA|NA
CASSSRGTDTQYF
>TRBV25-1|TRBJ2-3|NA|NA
CASGSRADTQYF
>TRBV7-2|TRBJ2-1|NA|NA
CASSPQLAYNEQFF
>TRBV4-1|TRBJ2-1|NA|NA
CASSQGGYNEQFF
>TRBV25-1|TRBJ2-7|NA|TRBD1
CASSEQGASYEQYF
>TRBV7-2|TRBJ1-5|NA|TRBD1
CASSAQGAGQPQHF
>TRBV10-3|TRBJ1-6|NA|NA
CAISESEVSPLHF
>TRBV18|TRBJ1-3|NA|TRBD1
CASSPGQFLPSGNTIYF
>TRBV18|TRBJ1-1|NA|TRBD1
CASSPGQGAEAFF
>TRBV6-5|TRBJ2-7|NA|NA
CASSRGLTYEQYF
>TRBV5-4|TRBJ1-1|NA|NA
CASSPTGNTEAFF